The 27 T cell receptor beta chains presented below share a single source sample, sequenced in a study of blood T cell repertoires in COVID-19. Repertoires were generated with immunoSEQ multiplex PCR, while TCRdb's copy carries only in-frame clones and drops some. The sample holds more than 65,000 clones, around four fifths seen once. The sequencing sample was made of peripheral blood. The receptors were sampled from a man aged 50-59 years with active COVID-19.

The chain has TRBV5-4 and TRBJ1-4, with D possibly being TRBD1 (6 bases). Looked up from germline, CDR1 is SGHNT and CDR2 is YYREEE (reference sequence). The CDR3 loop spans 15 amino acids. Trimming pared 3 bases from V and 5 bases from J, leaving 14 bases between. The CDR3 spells CASSSQGRLNEKLFF. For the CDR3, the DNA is TGTGCCAGCAGCTCGCAGGGGCGTTTGAATGAAAAACTGTTTTTT.

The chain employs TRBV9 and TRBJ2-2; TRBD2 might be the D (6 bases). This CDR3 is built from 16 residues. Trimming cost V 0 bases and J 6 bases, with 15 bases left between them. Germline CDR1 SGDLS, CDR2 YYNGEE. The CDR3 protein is CASSVGLYGGAGELFF. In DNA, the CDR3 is TGTGCCAGCAGCGTAGGTCTATATGGCGGGGCCGGGGAGCTGTTTTTT.

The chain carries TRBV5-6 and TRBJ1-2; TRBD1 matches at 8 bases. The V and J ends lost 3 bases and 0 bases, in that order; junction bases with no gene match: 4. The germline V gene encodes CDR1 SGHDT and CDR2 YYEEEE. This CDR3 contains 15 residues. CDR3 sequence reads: CASSSTGAANYGYTF. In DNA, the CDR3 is TGTGCCAGCAGCTCGACAGGGGCGGCTAACTATGGCTACACCTTC.

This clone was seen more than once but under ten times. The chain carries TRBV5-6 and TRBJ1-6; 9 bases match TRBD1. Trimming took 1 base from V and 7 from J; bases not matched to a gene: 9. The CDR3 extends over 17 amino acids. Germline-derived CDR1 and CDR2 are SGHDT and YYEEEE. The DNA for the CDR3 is TGTGCCAGCAGCTTGACCCGGACAGGGGTCGTAAATTCACCCCTCCACTTT. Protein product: CASSLTRTGVVNSPLHF.

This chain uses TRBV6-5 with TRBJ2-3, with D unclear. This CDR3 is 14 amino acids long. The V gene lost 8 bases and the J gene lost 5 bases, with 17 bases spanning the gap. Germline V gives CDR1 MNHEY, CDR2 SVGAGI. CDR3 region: CASRLSPAVDTQYF. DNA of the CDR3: TGTGCCAGCCGCCTCTCCCCGGCGGTAGATACGCAGTATTTT.

CDR3 sequence reads: CASSEAALGNTIYF. The CDR3 coding sequence is TGTGCCAGCAGTGAAGCAGCACTGGGAAACACCATATATTTT. The chain is built from TRBV6-1 and TRBJ1-3; no clear D gene. V lost 0 bases and J 4 bases, leaving 7 bases between the germline ends. CDR1 and CDR2 from the germline V gene are MNHNS and SASEGT. The CDR3 is made up of 14 amino acids.

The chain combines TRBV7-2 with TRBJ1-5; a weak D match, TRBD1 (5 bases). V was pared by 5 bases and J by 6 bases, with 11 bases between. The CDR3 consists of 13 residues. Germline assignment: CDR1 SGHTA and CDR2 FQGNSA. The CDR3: CASSAGLSQPQHF. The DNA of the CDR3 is TGTGCCAGCAGCGCAGGGTTAAGTCAGCCCCAGCATTTT.

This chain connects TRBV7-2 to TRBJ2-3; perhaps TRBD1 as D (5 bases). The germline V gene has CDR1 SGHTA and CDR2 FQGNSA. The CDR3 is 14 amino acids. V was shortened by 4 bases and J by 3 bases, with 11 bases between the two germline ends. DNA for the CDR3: TGTGCCAGCAGCTCAAACCCAGGGACAGATACGCAGTATTTT. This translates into CASSSNPGTDTQYF.

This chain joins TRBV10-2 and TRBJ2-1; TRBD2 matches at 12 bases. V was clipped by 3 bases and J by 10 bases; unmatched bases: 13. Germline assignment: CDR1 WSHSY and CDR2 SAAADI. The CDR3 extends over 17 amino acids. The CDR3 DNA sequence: TGCGCCAGCAGTGATAATCGGGCTAGCGGGGGGGCCAAAGAGCAGTTCTTC. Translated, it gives CASSDNRASGGAKEQFF.

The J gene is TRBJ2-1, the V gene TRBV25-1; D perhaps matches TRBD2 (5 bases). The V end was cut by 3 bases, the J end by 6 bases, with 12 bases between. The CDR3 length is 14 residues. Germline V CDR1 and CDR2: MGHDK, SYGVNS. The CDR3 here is CASSEEVVGNEQFF. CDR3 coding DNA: TGTGCCAGCAGTGAGGAGGTGGTCGGCAATGAGCAGTTCTTC.

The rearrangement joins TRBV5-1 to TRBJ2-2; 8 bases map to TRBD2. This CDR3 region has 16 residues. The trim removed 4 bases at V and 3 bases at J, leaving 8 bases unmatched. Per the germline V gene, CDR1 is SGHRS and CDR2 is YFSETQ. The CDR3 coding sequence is TGCGCCAGCAGCCGGGAGGGGGGCGAGGACACCGGGGAGCTGTTTTTT. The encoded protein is CASSREGGEDTGELFF.

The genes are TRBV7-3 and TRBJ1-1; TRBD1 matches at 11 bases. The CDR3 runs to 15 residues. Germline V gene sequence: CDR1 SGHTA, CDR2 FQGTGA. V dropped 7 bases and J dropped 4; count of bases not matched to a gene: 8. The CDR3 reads CASTSGQGAGTEAFF. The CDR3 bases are TGTGCCAGCACCTCTGGACAGGGGGCAGGCACTGAAGCTTTCTTT.

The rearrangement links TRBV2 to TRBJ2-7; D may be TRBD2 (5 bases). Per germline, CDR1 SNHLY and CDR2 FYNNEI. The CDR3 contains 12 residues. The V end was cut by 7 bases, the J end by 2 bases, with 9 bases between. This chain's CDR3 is CASKAGAYEQYF. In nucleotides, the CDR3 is TGTGCCAGCAAGGCGGGTGCCTACGAGCAGTACTTC. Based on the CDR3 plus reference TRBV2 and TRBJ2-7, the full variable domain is EPEVTQTPSHQVTQMGQEVILRCVPISNHLYFYWYRQILGQKVEFLVSFYNNEISEKSEIFDDQFSVERPDGSNFTLKIRSTKLEDSAMYFCASKAGAYEQYFGPGTRLTVT.

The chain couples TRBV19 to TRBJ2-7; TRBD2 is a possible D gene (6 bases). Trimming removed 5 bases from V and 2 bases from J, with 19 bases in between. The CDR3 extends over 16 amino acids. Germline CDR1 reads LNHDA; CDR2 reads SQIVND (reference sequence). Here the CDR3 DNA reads TGTGCCAGTAGTGCGCCGGGACTGGGTAAAGCCTACGAGCAGTACTTC. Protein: CASSAPGLGKAYEQYF.

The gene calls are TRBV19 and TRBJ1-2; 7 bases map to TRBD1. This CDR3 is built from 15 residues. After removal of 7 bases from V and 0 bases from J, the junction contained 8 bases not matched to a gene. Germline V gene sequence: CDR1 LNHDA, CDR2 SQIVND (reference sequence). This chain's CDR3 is CASKGQILTNYGYTF. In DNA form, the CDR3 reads TGTGCCAGTAAGGGACAGATACTGACTAACTATGGCTACACCTTC.

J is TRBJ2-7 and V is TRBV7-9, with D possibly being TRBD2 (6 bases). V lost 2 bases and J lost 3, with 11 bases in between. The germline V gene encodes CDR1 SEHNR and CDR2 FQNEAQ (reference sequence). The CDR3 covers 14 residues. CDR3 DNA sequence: TGTGCCAGCAGCTTATGGGGGACTGGCTACGAGCAGTACTTC. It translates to CASSLWGTGYEQYF.

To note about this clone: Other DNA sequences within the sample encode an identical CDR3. In nucleotides, the CDR3 is TGTGCCAGCAGCTCCGGGACAGTGAACTATGGCTACACCTTC. Its protein product is CASSSGTVNYGYTF. The V gene is TRBV11-1, the J gene TRBJ1-2; 7 positions agree with TRBD1. The CDR3 has 14 residues. CDR1 is SGHAT and CDR2 is FQDESV in the germline V gene (reference sequence). V shed 4 bases, J shed 2 bases, and the junction held 4 bases outside the gene matches.

The CDR3 reads CASSFPLWNSSLYNSPLHF. The CDR3 DNA sequence: TGTGCCAGCAGCTTCCCACTTTGGAACAGTTCCCTATATAATTCACCCCTCCACTTT. This chain links TRBV11-2 with TRBJ1-6; the D is unclear. CDR3 size: 19 residues. Per the germline V gene, CDR1 is SGHAT and CDR2 is FQNNGV. The V end lost 3 bases, the J end lost 4 bases, and 22 bases lay between the germline ends.

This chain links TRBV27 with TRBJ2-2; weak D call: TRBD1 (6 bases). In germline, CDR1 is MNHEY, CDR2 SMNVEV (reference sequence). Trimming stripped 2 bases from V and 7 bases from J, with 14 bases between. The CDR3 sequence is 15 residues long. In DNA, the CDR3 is TGTGCCAGCAGTTTAGAGGAACAGGGAAGCGGGGAGCTGTTTTTT. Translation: CASSLEEQGSGELFF.

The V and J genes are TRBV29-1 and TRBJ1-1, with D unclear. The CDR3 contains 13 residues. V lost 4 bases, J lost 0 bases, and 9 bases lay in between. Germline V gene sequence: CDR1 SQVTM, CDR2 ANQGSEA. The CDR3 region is CSVVAQMNTEAFF. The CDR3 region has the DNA TGCAGCGTTGTTGCTCAGATGAACACTGAAGCTTTCTTT.

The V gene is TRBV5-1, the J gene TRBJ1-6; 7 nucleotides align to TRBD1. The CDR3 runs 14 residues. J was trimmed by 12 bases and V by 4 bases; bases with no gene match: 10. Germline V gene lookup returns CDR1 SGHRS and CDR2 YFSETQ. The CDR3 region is CASSTGQPDGPLHF. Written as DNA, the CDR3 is TGCGCCAGCAGCACGGGACAGCCAGACGGACCCCTCCACTTT.

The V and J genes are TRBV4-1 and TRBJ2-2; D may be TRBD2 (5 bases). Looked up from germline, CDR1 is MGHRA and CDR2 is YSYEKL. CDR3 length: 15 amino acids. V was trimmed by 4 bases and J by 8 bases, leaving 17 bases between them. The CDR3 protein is CASSPSLARAGELFF. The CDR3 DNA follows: TGCGCCAGCAGCCCAAGCCTAGCCCGAGCGGGGGAGCTGTTTTTT.

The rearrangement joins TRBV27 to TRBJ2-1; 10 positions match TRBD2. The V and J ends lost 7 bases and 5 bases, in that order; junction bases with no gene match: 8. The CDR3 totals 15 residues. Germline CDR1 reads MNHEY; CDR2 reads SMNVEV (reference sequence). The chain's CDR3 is CASTLVAGGNNEQFF. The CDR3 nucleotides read TGTGCCAGCACCTTAGTAGCGGGAGGAAACAATGAGCAGTTCTTC.

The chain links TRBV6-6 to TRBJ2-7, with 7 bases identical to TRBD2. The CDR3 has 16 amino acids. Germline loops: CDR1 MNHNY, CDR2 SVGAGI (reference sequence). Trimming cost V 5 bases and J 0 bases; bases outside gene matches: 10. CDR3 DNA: TGTGCCAGCAGTCTAGCGGATCCGACCTCCTCCTACGAGCAGTACTTC. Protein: CASSLADPTSSYEQYF.

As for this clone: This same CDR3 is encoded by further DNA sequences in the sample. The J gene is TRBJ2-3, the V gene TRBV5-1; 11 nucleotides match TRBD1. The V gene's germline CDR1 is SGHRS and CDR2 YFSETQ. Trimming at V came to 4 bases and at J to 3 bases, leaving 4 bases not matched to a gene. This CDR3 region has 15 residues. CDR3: CASSRDRGSTDTQYF. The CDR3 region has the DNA TGCGCCAGCAGCCGGGACAGGGGGAGTACAGATACGCAGTATTTT.

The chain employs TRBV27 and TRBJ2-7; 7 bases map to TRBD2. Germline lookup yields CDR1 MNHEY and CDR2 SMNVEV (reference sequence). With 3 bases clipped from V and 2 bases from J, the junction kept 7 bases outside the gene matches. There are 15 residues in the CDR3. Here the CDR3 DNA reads TGTGCCAGCAGTTTTAGGGCTAGCGGACCCTACGAGCAGTACTTC. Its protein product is CASSFRASGPYEQYF.

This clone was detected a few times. The chain's CDR3 is CASSGEVAGGPKEQYF. The CDR3 coding sequence is TGTGCCAGCAGTGGAGAGGTAGCGGGAGGGCCGAAGGAGCAGTACTTC. The chain recombines TRBV6-1 with TRBJ2-7; 11 bases are a match to TRBD2. Germline values: CDR1 MNHNS, CDR2 SASEGT. The V segment lost 4 bases and the J segment 7 bases; nucleotides outside the gene matches: 12. The CDR3 has 16 residues.